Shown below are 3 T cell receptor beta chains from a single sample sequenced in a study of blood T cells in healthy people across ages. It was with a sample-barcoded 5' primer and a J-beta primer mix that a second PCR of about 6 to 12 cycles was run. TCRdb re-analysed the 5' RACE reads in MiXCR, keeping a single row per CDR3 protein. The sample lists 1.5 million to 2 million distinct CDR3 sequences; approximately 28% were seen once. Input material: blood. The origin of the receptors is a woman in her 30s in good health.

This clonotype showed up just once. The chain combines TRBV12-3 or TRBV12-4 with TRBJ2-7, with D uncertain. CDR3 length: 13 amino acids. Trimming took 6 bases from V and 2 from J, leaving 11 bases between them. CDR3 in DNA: TGTGCCAGCAGCAAAAGGCACCCCTACGAGCAGTACTTC. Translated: CASSKRHPYEQYF.

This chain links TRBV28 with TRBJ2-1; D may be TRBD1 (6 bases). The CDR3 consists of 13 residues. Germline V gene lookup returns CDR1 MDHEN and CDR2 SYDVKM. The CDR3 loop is CTTDRRSYNEQFF. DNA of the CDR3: TGTACCACCGACAGGCGATCCTACAATGAGCAGTTCTTC.

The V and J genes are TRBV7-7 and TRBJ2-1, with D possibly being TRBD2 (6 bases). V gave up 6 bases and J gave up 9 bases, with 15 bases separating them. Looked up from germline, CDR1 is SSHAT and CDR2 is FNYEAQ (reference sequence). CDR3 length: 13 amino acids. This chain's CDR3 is CASSGPGAGEQFF. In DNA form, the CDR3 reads TGTGCCAGCAGTGGCCCAGGAGCGGGTGAGCAGTTCTTC.